Below are 10 T cell receptor beta chains sequenced from a single sample in a study of spatial heterogeneity in lung cancer. TCRdb called the 5' RACE reads again in MiXCR, with one record for every CDR3 protein. Among around 24,000 distinct CDR3 sequences listed, 6% to 7.5% were seen once. Time point given: sample taken at primary tumor resection. The sample here was PBMCs, taken at surgery. All receptors come from a male donor with early-stage non-small cell lung cancer.

This clonotype was seen ten or more times. The chain is built from TRBV24-1 and TRBJ1-4; D is perhaps TRBD1 (6 bases). Germline CDR1 reads KGHDR; CDR2 reads SFDVKD. Trimming stripped 1 base from V and 8 bases from J, with 13 bases between. The CDR3 is 15 residues long. The CDR3 nucleotides are TGTGCCACCAGTGATTTCGAACAGGGTTACGAAAAACTGTTTTTT. Protein: CATSDFEQGYEKLFF.

This clonotype was seen repeatedly, ten times or more. CDR3 sequence reads: CSARGAGGASYEQYF. CDR3 coding DNA: TGCAGTGCTAGAGGGGCGGGAGGGGCCTCTTACGAGCAGTACTTC. The chain joins TRBV20-1 to TRBJ2-7; 9 bases agree with TRBD2. Germline CDR1 reads DFQATT; CDR2 reads SNEGSKA (reference sequence). Losses at the gene ends were 1 base for V and 4 bases for J; bases not matched to a gene: 8. The CDR3 is made up of 15 amino acids.

This clonotype was counted ten times or more. The CDR3 sequence is CASQGSEGYYGYTF. The CDR3 DNA is TGTGCCAGCCAGGGCTCTGAGGGGTACTATGGCTACACCTTC. V is TRBV28 and J is TRBJ1-2; D possibly corresponds to TRBD1 (5 bases). The V gene's germline CDR1 is MDHEN and CDR2 SYDVKM. This CDR3 is built from 14 residues. Trimming removed 8 bases from V and 3 bases from J, with 16 bases in between.

J is TRBJ2-6 and V is TRBV27; tentatively, D is TRBD1 (6 bases). Germline loops: CDR1 MNHEY, CDR2 SMNVEV (reference sequence). The ends were cut back, 3 bases at V and 1 base at J, with 10 bases in the middle. The CDR3 is 16 residues long. The CDR3 sequence: CASSFIRGSGANVLTF. As DNA, the CDR3 is TGTGCCAGCAGTTTTATCAGGGGATCTGGGGCCAACGTCCTGACTTTC.

In this sample, this clonotype turned up many times. The rearrangement uses TRBV27 and TRBJ2-5; D gene ambiguous. The germline CDR1 and CDR2 sequences are MNHEY and SMNVEV (reference sequence). This CDR3 is built from 11 residues. Trimming removed 4 bases at V and 0 bases at J, with 0 bases between. DNA for the CDR3: TGTGCCAGCAGTTACCAAGAGACCCAGTACTTC. Its protein product is CASSYQETQYF.

By share of the sample, this clonotype is medium-sized. The CDR3 loop reads CASSQDETGGRETQYF. In DNA, the CDR3 is TGTGCCAGCAGCCAAGACGAGACAGGGGGGAGGGAGACCCAGTACTTC. The chain combines TRBV3-1 with TRBJ2-5; 9 bases agree with TRBD1. The V and J ends lost 0 bases and 5 bases, in that order; junction bases with no gene match: 7. The CDR3 runs 16 residues. Germline CDR1 and CDR2: LGHDT and YNNKEL (reference sequence).

The V and J genes are TRBV29-1 and TRBJ2-7, with 11 bases that match TRBD1. CDR1 and CDR2 from the germline V gene are SQVTM and ANQGSEA. This CDR3 contains 13 residues. Trimming at V came to 5 bases and at J to 5 bases, leaving 5 bases not matched to a gene. The CDR3 protein is CSVSGTGGNEQYF. DNA for the CDR3: TGCAGCGTTAGTGGGACAGGGGGTAACGAGCAGTACTTC.

The table lists this clonotype with many counts. The CDR3 here is CASWKLAGYTGELFF. CDR3 DNA sequence: TGTGCCAGCTGGAAACTAGCGGGGTACACCGGGGAGCTGTTTTTT. V usage is TRBV6-5 and J usage is TRBJ2-2; 10 nucleotides agree with TRBD2. Germline V gene lookup returns CDR1 MNHEY and CDR2 SVGAGI. V was clipped by 8 bases and J by 3 bases; unmatched bases: 6. This CDR3 is built from 15 residues.

The rearrangement joins TRBV3-1 to TRBJ2-1; maybe TRBD1 (6 bases). The CDR3 contains 16 residues. Germline V gene data show CDR1 as LGHDT and CDR2 as YNNKEL (reference sequence). Trimming took 1 base from V and 1 from J, leaving 11 bases between them. The CDR3 spells CASSQGFTGSYNEQFF. In DNA form, the CDR3 reads TGTGCCAGCAGCCAAGGGTTCACAGGGTCCTACAATGAGCAGTTCTTC.

The rearrangement joins TRBV29-1 to TRBJ2-7, with 7 positions matching TRBD1. Germline CDR1 reads SQVTM; CDR2 reads ANQGSEA. V lost 1 base, J lost 2 bases, and 8 bases stayed unmatched. This CDR3 region has 15 residues. The CDR3 DNA reads TGCAGCGTTGAAGGTGGCGGACAGGACCCCTACGAGCAGTACTTC. Its protein product is CSVEGGGQDPYEQYF.